This entry features one TCR beta chain sequence. The antigen is undetermined. Germline CDR1 reads MNHEY; CDR2 reads SMNVEV (reference sequence). V lost 4 bases, J lost 0 bases, and 3 bases stayed unmatched. CDR3 length equals 14 residues. These data come from a study of CD8 T cells in Susac syndrome. Study overall: Sequencing included Susac syndrome patients, over 5 of them with active disease and about eight in remission. There were Susac syndrome patients who were therapy-naive at blood draw, others on corticosteroids, and others on intravenous immunoglobulin alone.

Findings and caveats of the study: Total CD8+ repertoires held some 16 Susac-specific public clones, while CD8+ TEMRA repertoires held several.

Random hexamers were used to reverse transcribe 0.5 to 1 ug of RNA. The CDR3 of TCR beta was amplified by immunoSEQ multiplex PCR across 54 Vbeta and 13 Jbeta. MiXCR was run by TCRdb on the immunoSEQ multiplex PCR reads, yielding one entry per CDR3 protein. The table lists around 200,000 distinct CDR3 sequences, 95% of them singletons. The TCR originated in a human donor with Susac syndrome. Material: CD8+ T cells from PBMCs. The V and J genes are TRBV27 and TRBJ2-7, with 7 bases that match TRBD1. CDR3 bases: TGTGCCAGCAGTTATTCAGGGGGCTCCTACGAGCAGTACTTC. This sequence encodes CASSYSGGSYEQYF.